This T cell receptor beta chain was profiled in a study of CD8+CD57+ T cells in acquired aplastic anemia. Study-wide background: Sorted CD4+ and CD8+ cells yielded DNA averaging around 3.2 ug.

Whole-study results and caveats: Patients and controls shared under 30 CD8+ CDR3 sequences, highly expressed in patients.

Profiles of TCR beta VDJ and CDR3 were generated from a genomic DNA template. Using its own MiXCR run on the reads, TCRdb lists one record per CDR3 protein. The sample includes 150,000 to 200,000 distinct CDR3 sequences, 64% of them seen just once. In germline, CDR1 is DFQATT, CDR2 SNEGSKA (reference sequence). This CDR3 has 14 residues. A remark on this clonotype: Antigen specificity is unknown. The junction does not match germline at one end; this may be a read error.

The sequence was collected from a human donor with severe aplastic anemia or a healthy control (not recorded which). Material: sorted CD4+, CD8+, or CD8+CD57+ T cells (not recorded which) from PBMCs. This chain uses TRBV20-1 with TRBJ2-6; TRBD1 might be the D (5 bases). The CDR3 DNA reads as TGCAGTGCCCTGTTCATCTCTGGGGCCAACGTCCTGACCTTC. Its translation: CSALFISGANVLTF.